This T cell receptor (beta chain) emerged from a study of cytomegalovirus exposure and HLA in healthy donors. Study results and limitations: TCR beta sequences reportedly predicted the HLA-A and HLA-B alleles of most subjects accurately. Trimming of TCR beta V- and J-genes showed a link, identified in a later analysis, to a missense DCLRE1C variant.

With 60 Vbeta and 13 Jbeta primers, the PCR was carried out. Profiling relied on immunoSEQ multiplex PCR, and the TCRdb table lists in-frame clones only, not all of them. The sample yields roughly 190,000 clones, roughly 87% seen once. This clone was detected only once. Its target is unknown. Germline V gene sequence: CDR1 SGHRS, CDR2 YFSETQ. The CDR3 loop spans 14 amino acids. V lost 4 bases to trimming and J lost 2 bases, with 13 bases between them. Whereas donors were nominally healthy upon sampling, unrecorded immune exposures were probable. The source material was PBMCs. This sequence joins TRBV5-1 and TRBJ2-7, with a possible D match to TRBD2 (5 bases). The sequence came from a boy aged 2-9 years in good health and CMV-seronegative. CDR3 nucleotide sequence: TGCGCCAGCAGCCCCGGGGTAAAGCCCTACGAGCAGTACTTC. This encodes CASSPGVKPYEQYF.